This T cell receptor beta chain comes out of a study of blood T cell repertoires in COVID-19. Whole-study context: From T cells, B-cell-depleted T cells, or PBMCs came the material, which was cDNA or gDNA.

Authors' processing steps: Amplification of reference gene primers was used by the study to estimate nucleated cell counts. Profiling relied on immunoSEQ multiplex PCR, and the TCRdb table lists in-frame clones only, not all of them. Clone size and the V and J calls come from that table; the DNA yielded D and trimming. The sample lists about 150,000 clones, approximately 90% occurring once. In this sample, this clone turned up a few times. The V gene's germline CDR1 is SGHAT and CDR2 FQDESV (reference sequence). The CDR3 sequence is 15 residues long. V lost 5 bases, J lost 0 bases, and 12 bases lay in between.

This sequence originates from a woman aged 70 to 79 with acute or convalescent COVID-19. This chain links TRBV11-1 with TRBJ2-3, with D possibly TRBD1 on 6 matching bases. What was sequenced was peripheral blood. CDR3 loop: CASSQGQPSTDTQYF. The DNA for the CDR3 is TGTGCCAGCAGCCAGGGGCAGCCTAGCACAGATACGCAGTATTTT. Combining the CDR3 with reference TRBV11-1 and TRBJ2-3 gives the whole variable domain EAEVAQSPRYKITEKSQAVAFWCDPISGHATLYWYRQILGQGPELLVQFQDESVVDDSQLPKDRFSAERLKGVDSTLKIQPAELGDSAMYLCASSQGQPSTDTQYFGPGTRLTVL.